This T cell receptor (beta chain) was sequenced in a study of blood T cell repertoires in COVID-19. Germline loops: CDR1 LGHDT, CDR2 YNNKEL (reference sequence). CDR3 length: 15 residues. The junction had 10 bases not matched to a gene; V was cut back by 7 bases and J by 6 bases. Data came from immunoSEQ multiplex PCR; TCRdb stores just in-frame clones and leaves some out. There are nearly 25,000 clones in the sample; roughly four fifths occur only once, and roughly 2.7% lies in the top ten. The specimen was peripheral blood. The origin of this receptor is a woman between 70 and 85 years old with COVID-19, enrolled during active disease. V gene TRBV3-1 (or the pseudogene TRBV3-2) combines with J gene TRBJ2-2; 8 bases are shared with TRBD2. CDR3 region: CASTEGTRGAGELFF. DNA for the CDR3: TGTGCCAGCACCGAGGGGACTAGAGGCGCCGGGGAGCTGTTTTTT.